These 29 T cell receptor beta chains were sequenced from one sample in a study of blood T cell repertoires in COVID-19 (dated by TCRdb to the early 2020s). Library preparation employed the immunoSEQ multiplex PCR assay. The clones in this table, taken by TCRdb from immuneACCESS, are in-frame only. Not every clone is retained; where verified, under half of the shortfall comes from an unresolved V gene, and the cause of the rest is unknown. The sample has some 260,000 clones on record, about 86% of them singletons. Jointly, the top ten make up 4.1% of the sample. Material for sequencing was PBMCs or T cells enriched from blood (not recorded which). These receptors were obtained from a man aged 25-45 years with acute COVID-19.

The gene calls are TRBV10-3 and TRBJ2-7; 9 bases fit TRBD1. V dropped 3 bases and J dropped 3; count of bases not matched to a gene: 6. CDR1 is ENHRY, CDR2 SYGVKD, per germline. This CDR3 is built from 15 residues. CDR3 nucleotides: TGTGCCATCAGTGAACTACAGGGGGCACTCTACGAGCAGTACGTC. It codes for CAISELQGALYEQYV.

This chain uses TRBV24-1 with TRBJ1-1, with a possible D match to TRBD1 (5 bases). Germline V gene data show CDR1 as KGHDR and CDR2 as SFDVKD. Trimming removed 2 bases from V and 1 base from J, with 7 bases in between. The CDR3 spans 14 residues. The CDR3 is CATSDSDTNTEAFF. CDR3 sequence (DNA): TGTGCCACCAGTGATTCGGACACGAACACTGAAGCTTTCTTT.

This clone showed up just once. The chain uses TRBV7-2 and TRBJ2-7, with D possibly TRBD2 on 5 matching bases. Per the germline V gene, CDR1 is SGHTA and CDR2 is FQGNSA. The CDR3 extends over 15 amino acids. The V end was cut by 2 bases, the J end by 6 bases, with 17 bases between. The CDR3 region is CASSLTLGGGFEQYV. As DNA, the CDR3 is TGTGCCAGCAGCTTAACATTAGGAGGAGGTTTCGAGCAGTACGTC.

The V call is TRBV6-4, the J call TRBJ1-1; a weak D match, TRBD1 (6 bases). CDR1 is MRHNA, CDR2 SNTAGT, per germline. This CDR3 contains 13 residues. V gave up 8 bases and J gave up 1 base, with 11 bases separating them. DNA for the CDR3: TGTGCCAGCCGGAGACAGGAGAACACTGAAGCTTTCTTT. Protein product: CASRRQENTEAFF.

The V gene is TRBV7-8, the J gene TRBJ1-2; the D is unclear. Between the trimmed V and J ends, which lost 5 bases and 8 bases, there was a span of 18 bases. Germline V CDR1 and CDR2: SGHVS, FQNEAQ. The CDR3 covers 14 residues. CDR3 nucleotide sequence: TGTGCCAGCAGCATCCGGCCGACTCCGTTCGGCTACACCTTC. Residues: CASSIRPTPFGYTF.

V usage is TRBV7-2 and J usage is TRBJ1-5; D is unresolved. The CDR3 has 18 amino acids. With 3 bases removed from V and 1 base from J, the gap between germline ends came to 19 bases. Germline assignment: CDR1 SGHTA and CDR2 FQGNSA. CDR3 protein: CASSFLPPGRGSNQPQHF. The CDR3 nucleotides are TGTGCCAGCAGCTTCTTGCCCCCAGGTCGTGGGAGCAATCAGCCCCAGCATTTT.

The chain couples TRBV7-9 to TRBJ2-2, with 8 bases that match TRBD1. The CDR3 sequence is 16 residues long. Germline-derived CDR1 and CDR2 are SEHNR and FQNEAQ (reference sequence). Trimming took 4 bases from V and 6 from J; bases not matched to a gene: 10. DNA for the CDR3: TGTGCCAGCAGCTCGCTTGGACAGGGAGGCTCCGGGGAGCTGTTTTTT. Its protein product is CASSSLGQGGSGELFF.

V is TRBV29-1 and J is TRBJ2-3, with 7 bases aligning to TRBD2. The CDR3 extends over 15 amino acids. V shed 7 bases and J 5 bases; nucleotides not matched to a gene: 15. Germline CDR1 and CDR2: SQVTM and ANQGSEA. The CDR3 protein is CSGRGGYPMIDTQYF. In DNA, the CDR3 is TGCAGCGGCCGCGGGGGATACCCGATGATAGATACGCAGTATTTT.

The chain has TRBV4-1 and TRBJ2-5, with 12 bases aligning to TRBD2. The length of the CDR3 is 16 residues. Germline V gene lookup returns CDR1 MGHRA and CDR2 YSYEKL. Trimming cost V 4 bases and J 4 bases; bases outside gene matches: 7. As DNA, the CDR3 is TGCGCCAGCAGCCTCGGGACTAGCGGGTACGGAGAGACCCAGTACTTC. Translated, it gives CASSLGTSGYGETQYF.

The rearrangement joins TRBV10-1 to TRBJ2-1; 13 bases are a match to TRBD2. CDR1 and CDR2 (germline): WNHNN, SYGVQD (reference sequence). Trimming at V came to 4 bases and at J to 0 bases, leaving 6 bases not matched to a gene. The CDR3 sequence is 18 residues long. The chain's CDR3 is CASSGLAGGLLSYNEQFF. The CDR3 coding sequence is TGCGCCAGCAGTGGACTAGCGGGGGGCCTTCTCTCCTACAATGAGCAGTTCTTC.

The CDR3 region is CASSPDKIYGYTF. The CDR3 region has the DNA TGTGCCAGCTCACCCGACAAAATATATGGCTACACCTTC. The chain combines TRBV18 with TRBJ1-2; D gene ambiguous. The ends were cut back, 3 bases at V and 5 bases at J, with 10 bases in the middle. This CDR3 has 13 amino acids. Looked up from germline, CDR1 is KGHSH and CDR2 is LQKENI.

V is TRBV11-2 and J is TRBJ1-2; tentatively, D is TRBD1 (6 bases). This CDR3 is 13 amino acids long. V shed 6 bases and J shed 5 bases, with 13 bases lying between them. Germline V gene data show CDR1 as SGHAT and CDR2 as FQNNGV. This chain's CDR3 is CASSRTQGYGYTF. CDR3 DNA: TGTGCCAGCAGTCGGACCCAGGGGTATGGCTACACCTTC.

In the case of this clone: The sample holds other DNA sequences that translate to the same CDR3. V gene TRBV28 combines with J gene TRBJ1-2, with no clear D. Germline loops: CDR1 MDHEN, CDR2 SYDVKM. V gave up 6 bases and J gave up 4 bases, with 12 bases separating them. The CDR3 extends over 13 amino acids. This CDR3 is CASSLPGSYGYTF. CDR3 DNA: TGTGCCAGCAGCCTCCCGGGGAGCTATGGCTACACCTTC.

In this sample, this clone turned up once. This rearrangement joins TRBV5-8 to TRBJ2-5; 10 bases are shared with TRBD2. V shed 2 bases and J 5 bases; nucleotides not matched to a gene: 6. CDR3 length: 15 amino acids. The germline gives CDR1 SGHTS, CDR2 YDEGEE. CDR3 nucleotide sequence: TGTGCCAGCAGCTTCCCTAGCGGGAGTGAGGAGACCCAGTACTTC. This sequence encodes CASSFPSGSEETQYF.

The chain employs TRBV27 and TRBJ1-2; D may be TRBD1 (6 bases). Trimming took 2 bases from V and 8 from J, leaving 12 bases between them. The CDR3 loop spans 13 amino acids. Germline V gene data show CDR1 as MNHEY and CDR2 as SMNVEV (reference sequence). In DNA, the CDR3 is TGTGCCAGCAGTTTACGGGGGGCGATAGGCTACACCTTC. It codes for CASSLRGAIGYTF.

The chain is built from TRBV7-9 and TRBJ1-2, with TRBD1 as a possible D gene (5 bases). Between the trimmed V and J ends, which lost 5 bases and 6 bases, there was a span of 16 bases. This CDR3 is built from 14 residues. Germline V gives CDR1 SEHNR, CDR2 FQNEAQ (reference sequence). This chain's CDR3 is CASSPGRGMNGYTF. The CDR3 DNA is TGTGCCAGCAGCCCAGGACGGGGGATGAATGGCTACACCTTC.

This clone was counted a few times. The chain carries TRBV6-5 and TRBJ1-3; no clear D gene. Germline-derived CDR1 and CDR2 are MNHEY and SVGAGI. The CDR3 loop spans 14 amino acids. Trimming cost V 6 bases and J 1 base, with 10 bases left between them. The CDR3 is CASRPIGSGNTIYF. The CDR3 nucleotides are TGTGCCAGCAGGCCCATCGGGTCTGGAAACACCATATATTTT.

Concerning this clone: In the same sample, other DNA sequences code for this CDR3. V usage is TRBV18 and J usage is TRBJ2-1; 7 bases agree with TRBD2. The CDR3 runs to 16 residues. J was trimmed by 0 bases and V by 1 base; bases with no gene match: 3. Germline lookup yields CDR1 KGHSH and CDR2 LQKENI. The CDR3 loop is CASSPLAGGSYNEQFF. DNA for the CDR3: TGTGCCAGCTCACCACTAGCGGGTGGCTCCTACAATGAGCAGTTCTTC.

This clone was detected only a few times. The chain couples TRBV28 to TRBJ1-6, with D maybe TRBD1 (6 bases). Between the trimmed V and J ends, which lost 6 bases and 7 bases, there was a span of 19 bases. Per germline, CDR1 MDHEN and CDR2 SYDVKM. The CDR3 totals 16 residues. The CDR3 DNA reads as TGTGCCAGCAGAGTGAGTATCGACAGGCCGAATTCACCCCTCCACTTT. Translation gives CASRVSIDRPNSPLHF.

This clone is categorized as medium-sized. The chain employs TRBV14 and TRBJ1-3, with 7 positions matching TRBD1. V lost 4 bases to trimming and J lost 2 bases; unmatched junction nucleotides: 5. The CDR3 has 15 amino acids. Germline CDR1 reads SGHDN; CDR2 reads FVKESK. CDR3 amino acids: CASSLETGTGNTIYF. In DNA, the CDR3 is TGTGCCAGCAGCCTGGAGACAGGGACTGGAAACACCATATATTTT.

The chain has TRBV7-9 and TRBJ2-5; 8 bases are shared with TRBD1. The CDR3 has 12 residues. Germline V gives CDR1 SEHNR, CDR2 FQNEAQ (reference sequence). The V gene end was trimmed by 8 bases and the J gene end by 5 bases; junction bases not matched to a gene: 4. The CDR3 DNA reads TGTGCCAGCCAGGGGGCAGGGGAGACCCAGTACTTC. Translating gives CASQGAGETQYF. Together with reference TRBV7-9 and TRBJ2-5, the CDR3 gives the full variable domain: DTGVSQNPRHKITKRGQNVTFRCDPISEHNRLYWYRQTLGQGPEFLTYFQNEAQLEKSRLLSDRFSAERPKGSFSTLEIQRTEQGDSAMYLCASQGAGETQYFGPGTRLLVL.

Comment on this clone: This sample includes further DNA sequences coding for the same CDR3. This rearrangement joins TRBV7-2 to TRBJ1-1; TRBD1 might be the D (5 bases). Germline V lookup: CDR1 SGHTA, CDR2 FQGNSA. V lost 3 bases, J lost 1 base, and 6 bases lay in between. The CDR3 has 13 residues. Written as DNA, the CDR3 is TGTGCCAGCAGCTTGGGGCAGAACACTGAAGCTTTCTTT. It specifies CASSLGQNTEAFF.

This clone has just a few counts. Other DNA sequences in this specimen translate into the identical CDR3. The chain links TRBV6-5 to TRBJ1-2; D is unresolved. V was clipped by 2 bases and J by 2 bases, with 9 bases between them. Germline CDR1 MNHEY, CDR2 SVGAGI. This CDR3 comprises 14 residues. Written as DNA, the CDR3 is TGTGCCAGCAGTTACAGCGGGCAGAACTATGGCTACACCTTC. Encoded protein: CASSYSGQNYGYTF.

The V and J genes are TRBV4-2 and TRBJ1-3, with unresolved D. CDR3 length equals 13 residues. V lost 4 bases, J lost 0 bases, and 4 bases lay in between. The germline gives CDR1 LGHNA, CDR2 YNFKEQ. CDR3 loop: CASSPVSGNTIYF. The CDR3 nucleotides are TGTGCCAGCAGCCCTGTCTCTGGAAACACCATATATTTT.

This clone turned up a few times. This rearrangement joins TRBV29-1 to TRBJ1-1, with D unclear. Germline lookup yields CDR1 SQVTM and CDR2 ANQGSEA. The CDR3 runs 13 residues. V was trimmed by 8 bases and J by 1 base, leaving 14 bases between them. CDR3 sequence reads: CSSLAGPNTEAFF. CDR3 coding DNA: TGCAGCTCGCTAGCAGGACCGAACACTGAAGCTTTCTTT.

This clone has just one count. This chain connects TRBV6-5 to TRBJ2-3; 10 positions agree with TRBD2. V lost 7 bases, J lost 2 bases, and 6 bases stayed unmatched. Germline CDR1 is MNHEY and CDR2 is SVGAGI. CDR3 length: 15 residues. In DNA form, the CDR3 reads TGTGCCAGCAAACTGGGACTAGCGCCCACAGATACGCAGTATTTT. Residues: CASKLGLAPTDTQYF.

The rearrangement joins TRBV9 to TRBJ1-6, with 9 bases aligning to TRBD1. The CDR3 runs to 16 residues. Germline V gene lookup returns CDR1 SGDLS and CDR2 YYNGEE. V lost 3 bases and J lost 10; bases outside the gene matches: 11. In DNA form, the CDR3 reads TGTGCCAGCAGCGCCCCCCCGGACAGGGGTACATCACCCCTCCACTTT. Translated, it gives CASSAPPDRGTSPLHF.

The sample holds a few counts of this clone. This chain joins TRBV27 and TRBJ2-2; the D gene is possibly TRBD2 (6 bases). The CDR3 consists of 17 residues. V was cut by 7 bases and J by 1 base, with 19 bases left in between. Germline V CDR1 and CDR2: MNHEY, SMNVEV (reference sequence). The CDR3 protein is CASIPPFGGLNTGELFF. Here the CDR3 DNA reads TGTGCCAGCATTCCTCCCTTCGGGGGTCTGAACACCGGGGAGCTGTTTTTT.

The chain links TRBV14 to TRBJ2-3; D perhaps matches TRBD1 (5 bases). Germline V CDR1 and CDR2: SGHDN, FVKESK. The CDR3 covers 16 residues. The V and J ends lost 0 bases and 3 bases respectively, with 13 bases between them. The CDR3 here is CASSQELGSGTDTQYF. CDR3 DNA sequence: TGTGCCAGCAGCCAAGAGTTGGGTTCAGGGACAGATACGCAGTATTTT.